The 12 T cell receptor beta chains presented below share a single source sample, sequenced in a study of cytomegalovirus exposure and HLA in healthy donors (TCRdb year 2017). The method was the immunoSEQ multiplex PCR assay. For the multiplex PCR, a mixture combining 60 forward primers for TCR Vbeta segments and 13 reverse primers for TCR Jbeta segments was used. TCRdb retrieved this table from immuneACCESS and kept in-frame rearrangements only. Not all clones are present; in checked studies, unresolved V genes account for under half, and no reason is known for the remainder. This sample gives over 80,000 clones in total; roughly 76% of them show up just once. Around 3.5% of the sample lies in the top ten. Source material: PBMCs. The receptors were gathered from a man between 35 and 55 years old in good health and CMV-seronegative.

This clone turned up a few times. The CDR3 nucleotides read TGTGCCAGCCAGTCGGGGTTCGAGCAGTACTTC. Its translation is CASQSGFEQYF. The rearrangement joins TRBV2 to TRBJ2-7; a possible D gene is TRBD2 (5 bases). V was clipped by 8 bases and J by 6 bases, with 11 bases between them. The germline CDR1 and CDR2 sequences are SNHLY and FYNNEI. The CDR3 has 11 residues.

Here the CDR3 reads CASSPRQTGNTIYF. The CDR3 region has the DNA TGTGCCAGCTCACCCCGTCAGACTGGAAACACCATATATTTT. The chain employs TRBV18 and TRBJ1-3, with D unclear. The germline V gene has CDR1 KGHSH and CDR2 LQKENI. The CDR3 has 14 amino acids. V was cut by 3 bases and J by 2 bases, with 8 bases left in between.

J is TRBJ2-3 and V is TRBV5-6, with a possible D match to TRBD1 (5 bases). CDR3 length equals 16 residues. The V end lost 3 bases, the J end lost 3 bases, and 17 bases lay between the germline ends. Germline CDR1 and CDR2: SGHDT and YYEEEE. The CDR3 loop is CASSSDRNFGTDTQYF. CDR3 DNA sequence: TGTGCCAGCAGCTCAGACAGAAACTTTGGGACAGATACGCAGTATTTT.

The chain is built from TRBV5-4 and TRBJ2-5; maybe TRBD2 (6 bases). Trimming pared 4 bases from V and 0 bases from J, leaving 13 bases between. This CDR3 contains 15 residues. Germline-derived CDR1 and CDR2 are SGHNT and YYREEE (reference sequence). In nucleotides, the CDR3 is TGTGCCAGCAGCGCTGGGACTTGGTACCAAGAGACCCAGTACTTC. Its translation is CASSAGTWYQETQYF. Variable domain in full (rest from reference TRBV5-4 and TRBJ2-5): ETGVTQSPTHLIKTRGQQVTLRCSSQSGHNTVSWYQQALGQGPQFIFQYYREEENGRGNFPPRFSGLQFPNYSSELNVNALELDDSALYLCASSAGTWYQETQYFGPGTRLLVL.

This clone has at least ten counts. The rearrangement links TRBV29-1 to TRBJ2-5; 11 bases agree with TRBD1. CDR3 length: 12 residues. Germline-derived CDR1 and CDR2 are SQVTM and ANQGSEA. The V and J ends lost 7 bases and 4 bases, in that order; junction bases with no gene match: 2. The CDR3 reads CSAGTGGETQYF. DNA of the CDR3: TGCAGCGCCGGGACAGGGGGAGAGACCCAGTACTTC.

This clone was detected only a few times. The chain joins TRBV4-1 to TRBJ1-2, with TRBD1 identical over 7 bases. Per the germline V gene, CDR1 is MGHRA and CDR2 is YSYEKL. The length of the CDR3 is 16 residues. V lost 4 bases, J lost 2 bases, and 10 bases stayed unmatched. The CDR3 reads CASSLGQTTLNYGYTF. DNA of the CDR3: TGCGCCAGCAGCCTGGGACAGACAACGTTAAACTATGGCTACACCTTC.

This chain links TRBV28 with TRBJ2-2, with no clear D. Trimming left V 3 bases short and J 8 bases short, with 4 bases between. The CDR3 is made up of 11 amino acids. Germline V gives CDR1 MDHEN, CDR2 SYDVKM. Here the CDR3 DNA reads TGTGCCAGCAGTTTGCGGGGGGAGCTGTTTTTT. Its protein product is CASSLRGELFF.

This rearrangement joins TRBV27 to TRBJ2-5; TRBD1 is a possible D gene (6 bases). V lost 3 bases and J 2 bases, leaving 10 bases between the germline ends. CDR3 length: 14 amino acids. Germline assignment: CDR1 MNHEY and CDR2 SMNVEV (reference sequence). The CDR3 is CASSLVGGQETQYF. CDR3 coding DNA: TGTGCCAGCAGTTTGGTAGGGGGTCAAGAGACCCAGTACTTC.

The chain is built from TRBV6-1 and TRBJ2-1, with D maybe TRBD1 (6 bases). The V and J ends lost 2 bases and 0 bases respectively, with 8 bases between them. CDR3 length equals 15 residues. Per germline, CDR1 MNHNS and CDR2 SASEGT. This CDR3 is CASSELDSSYNEQFF. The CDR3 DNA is TGTGCCAGCAGTGAATTGGACAGCTCCTACAATGAGCAGTTCTTC.

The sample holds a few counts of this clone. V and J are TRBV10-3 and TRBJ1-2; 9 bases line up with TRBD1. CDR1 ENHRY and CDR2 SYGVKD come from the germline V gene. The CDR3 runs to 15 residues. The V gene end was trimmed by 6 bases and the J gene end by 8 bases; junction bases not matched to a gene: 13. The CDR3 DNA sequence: TGTGCCATCAGCCAGGGGGACAGGGAACGTTCAGGCTACACCTTC. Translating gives CAISQGDRERSGYTF.

The CDR3 protein is CASSLVIGAYDEQFF. DNA of the CDR3: TGCGCCAGCAGCTTGGTAATAGGGGCTTACGATGAGCAGTTCTTC. J is TRBJ2-1 and V is TRBV5-1, with D possibly matching TRBD1 (5 bases). The CDR3 totals 15 residues. V was cut by 0 bases and J by 8 bases, with 15 bases left in between. Germline V CDR1 and CDR2: SGHRS, YFSETQ.

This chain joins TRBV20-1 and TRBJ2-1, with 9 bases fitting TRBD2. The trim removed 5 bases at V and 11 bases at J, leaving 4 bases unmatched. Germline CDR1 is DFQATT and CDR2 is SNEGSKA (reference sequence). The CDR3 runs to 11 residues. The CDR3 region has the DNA TGCAGTGCTTGGCGGGGGGGTAAGCAGTTCTTC. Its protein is CSAWRGGKQFF.